These 11 T cell receptor beta chains were sequenced from one sample in a study of blood T cell repertoires in COVID-19 (dated by TCRdb to the early 2020s). The method behind the library was the immunoSEQ multiplex PCR assay. TCRdb's version of the immuneACCESS table is confined to in-frame rearrangements and falls short of the full clone set. An unresolved V gene accounts for under half of the shortfall where checked; the remainder is of unknown origin. The sample has roughly 88,000 clones on record, around 75% of them singletons. The ten largest make up roughly 15% of the sample. Material for sequencing was peripheral blood. Every receptor here comes from a woman of 80 years or more with active or convalescent COVID-19.

The chain joins TRBV19 to TRBJ2-2; 8 bases are a match to TRBD2. Trimming at V came to 0 bases and at J to 5 bases, leaving 11 bases not matched to a gene. Germline values: CDR1 LNHDA, CDR2 SQIVND (reference sequence). The CDR3 runs to 18 residues. DNA for the CDR3: TGTGCCAGTAGTATAGAATTTACTTTCGGACTAGCAACCGGGGAGCTGTTTTTT. It is translated as CASSIEFTFGLATGELFF.

This clone appeared a single time. The chain combines TRBV2 with TRBJ2-5; 7 nucleotides line up with TRBD2. Trimming removed 6 bases from V and 5 bases from J; junction bases left unmatched: 3. From germline, CDR1 is SNHLY and CDR2 FYNNEI. The CDR3 spans 12 residues. The CDR3 sequence is CASSGEGETQYF. The CDR3 DNA sequence: TGTGCCAGCAGCGGGGAGGGGGAGACCCAGTACTTC.

This clone has ten or more counts. V is TRBV2 and J is TRBJ2-2, with D possibly TRBD1 on 6 matching bases. Germline assignment: CDR1 SNHLY and CDR2 FYNNEI. The CDR3 loop spans 14 amino acids. V gave up 6 bases and J gave up 1 base, with 9 bases separating them. The CDR3 loop reads CASRARGNTGELFF. In DNA, the CDR3 is TGTGCCAGCAGAGCCAGGGGGAACACCGGGGAGCTGTTTTTT.

Here the CDR3 reads CASSRDDGYTF. DNA of the CDR3: TGTGCCAGTAGTAGAGACGATGGCTACACCTTC. J is TRBJ1-2 and V is TRBV19; D not resolved. The CDR3 has 11 residues. Trimming pared 4 bases from V and 6 bases from J, leaving 6 bases between. Looked up from germline, CDR1 is LNHDA and CDR2 is SQIVND (reference sequence).

The V gene is TRBV24-1, the J gene TRBJ2-7; 9 bases fit TRBD2. The CDR3 is made up of 13 amino acids. With V trimmed by 9 bases and J by 3 bases, 5 bases remained unmatched. Germline values: CDR1 KGHDR, CDR2 SFDVKD. CDR3 DNA sequence: TGTGCCACCGCGGCGGGAGGGGGCTACGAGCAGTACTTC. Protein product: CATAAGGGYEQYF.

The rearrangement joins TRBV7-2 to TRBJ2-1; the match to TRBD2 covers 11 bases. CDR3 size: 16 residues. J gave up 5 bases and V 1 base, and 4 bases lay outside the gene matches. Germline CDR1 and CDR2: SGHTA and FQGNSA. CDR3 in amino acids: CASSLGGTSGDNEQFF. The CDR3 nucleotides are TGTGCCAGCAGCTTAGGGGGGACTAGCGGAGACAATGAGCAGTTCTTC.

This chain links TRBV6-5 with TRBJ2-5; 7 bases align to TRBD1. The CDR3 contains 12 residues. The V and J ends lost 5 bases and 7 bases, in that order; junction bases with no gene match: 4. The germline gives CDR1 MNHEY, CDR2 SVGAGI. The CDR3 spells CASSRQGTTQYF. The CDR3 bases are TGTGCCAGCAGTAGACAGGGTACGACCCAGTACTTC.

The chain recombines TRBV19 with TRBJ1-2; TRBD1 might be the D (5 bases). V was shortened by 8 bases and J by 8 bases, with 21 bases between the two germline ends. The CDR3 loop spans 14 amino acids. The V gene's germline CDR1 is LNHDA and CDR2 SQIVND (reference sequence). The CDR3 here is CASLPTRGIGGYTF. CDR3 sequence (DNA): TGTGCCAGTCTACCCACCCGGGGGATCGGGGGCTACACCTTC.

This clone was counted only a few times. The V gene is TRBV30, the J gene TRBJ2-7; no definite D call. There are 11 residues in the CDR3. Per the germline V gene, CDR1 is GTSNPN and CDR2 is SVGIG (reference sequence). V was trimmed by 2 bases and J by 5 bases, leaving 7 bases between them. The CDR3 spells CAWSKLDEQYF. The CDR3 nucleotides are TGTGCCTGGAGTAAGCTTGACGAGCAGTACTTC. The full variable domain, rest sourced from reference TRBV30 and TRBJ2-7, is SQTIHQWPATLVQPVGSPLSLECTVEGTSNPNLYWYRQAAGRGLQLLFYSVGIGQISSEVPQNLSASRPQDRQFILSSKKLLLSDSGFYLCAWSKLDEQYFGPGTRLTVT.

The chain employs TRBV3-1 (or the pseudogene TRBV3-2) and TRBJ2-7, with 7 bases lining up with TRBD2. Germline V gene data show CDR1 as LGHDT and CDR2 as YNNKEL (reference sequence). The CDR3 is 15 amino acids. V lost 1 base and J lost 4; bases outside the gene matches: 7. In DNA, the CDR3 is TGTGCCAGCAGCCAAGTTGGAGGGAGGGGTTACGAGCAGTACTTC. As protein: CASSQVGGRGYEQYF.

This clone was found once. The V call is TRBV10-3, the J call TRBJ1-2, with D maybe TRBD1 (5 bases). V shed 0 bases and J shed 8 bases, with 13 bases lying between them. This CDR3 has 14 amino acids. The germline CDR1 and CDR2 sequences are ENHRY and SYGVKD. As DNA, the CDR3 is TGTGCCATCAGTGAGTCCGAAGGGGCGAGCGGCTACACCTTC. Translation gives CAISESEGASGYTF.